This T cell receptor (beta chain) was observed in a study of cytomegalovirus exposure and HLA in healthy donors. The study ran its PCR with 60 Vbeta and 13 Jbeta primers. The method was immunoSEQ multiplex PCR; TCRdb's version includes in-frame clones alone and lacks a portion of them. The sample shows about 37,000 clones, about four fifths of them seen only once. The CDR3 extends over 18 amino acids. The germline V gene has CDR1 SGHVS and CDR2 FQNEAQ. V trimming: 2 bases; J trimming: 2 bases; junction bases outside the gene matches: 9. The sample consisted of PBMCs. The clonotype originates from a woman aged 40 to 50 in good health and CMV-seronegative. The chain joins TRBV7-8 to TRBJ1-4; 9 bases are a match to TRBD1. As DNA, the CDR3 is TGTGCCAGCAGCTTAACACAGGGGGCGCTTAGGACTAATGAAAAACTGTTTTTT. As protein: CASSLTQGALRTNEKLFF.